These 3 T cell receptor beta chains originate from one sample sequenced in a study of blood T cell repertoires in COVID-19. Profiling relied on immunoSEQ multiplex PCR, and the TCRdb table lists in-frame clones only, not all of them. The sample includes 250,000 to 350,000 clones, 90% of them seen just once. Sequenced material: PBMCs or T cells enriched from blood (not recorded which). The receptors come from a woman aged 18-29 years with acute COVID-19.

J is TRBJ2-1 and V is TRBV11-3, with 7 bases aligning to TRBD1. CDR3 length: 14 residues. Germline-derived CDR1 and CDR2 are SGHNT and YENEEA. The junction had 9 bases not matched to a gene; V was cut back by 0 bases and J by 13 bases. CDR3 sequence: CASSLEGAGTAQFF. The DNA for the CDR3 is TGTGCCAGCAGCTTAGAGGGGGCCGGGACAGCTCAGTTCTTC.

V gene TRBV18 combines with J gene TRBJ2-7, with TRBD1 matching over 8 bases. Trimming at V came to 3 bases and at J to 6 bases, leaving 13 bases not matched to a gene. This CDR3 has 16 residues. The germline V gene has CDR1 KGHSH and CDR2 LQKENI. CDR3 sequence (DNA): TGTGCCAGCTCACCTCGCGCTCTCGGACAGGGCGGCGAGCAGTACTTC. Its protein is CASSPRALGQGGEQYF.

The V call is TRBV6-5, the J call TRBJ1-5; TRBD1 matches at 8 bases. CDR3 length: 14 amino acids. The V gene end was trimmed by 7 bases and the J gene end by 1 base; junction bases not matched to a gene: 3. Germline V gene sequence: CDR1 MNHEY, CDR2 SVGAGI. CDR3 residues: CASNGQGSNQPQHF. The CDR3 DNA reads as TGTGCCAGCAATGGACAGGGCAGCAATCAGCCCCAGCATTTT.